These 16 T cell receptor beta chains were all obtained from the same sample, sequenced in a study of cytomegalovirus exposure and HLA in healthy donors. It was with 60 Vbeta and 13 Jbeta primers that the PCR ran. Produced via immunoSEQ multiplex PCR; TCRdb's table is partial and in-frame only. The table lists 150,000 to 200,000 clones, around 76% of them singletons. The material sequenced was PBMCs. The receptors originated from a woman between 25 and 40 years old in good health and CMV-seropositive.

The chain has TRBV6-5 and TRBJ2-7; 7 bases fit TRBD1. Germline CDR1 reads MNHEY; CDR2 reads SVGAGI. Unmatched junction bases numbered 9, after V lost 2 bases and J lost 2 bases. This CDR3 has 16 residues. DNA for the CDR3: TGTGCCAGCAGTTACCCCTACAGGGGCGTGCCCTACGAGCAGTACTTC. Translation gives CASSYPYRGVPYEQYF.

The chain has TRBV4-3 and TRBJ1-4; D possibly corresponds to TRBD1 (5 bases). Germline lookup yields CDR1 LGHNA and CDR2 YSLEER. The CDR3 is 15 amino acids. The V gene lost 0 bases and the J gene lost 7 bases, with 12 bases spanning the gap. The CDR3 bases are TGCGCCAGCAGCCAAGACGGCAGGGTTGGTGAAAAACTGTTTTTT. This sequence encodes CASSQDGRVGEKLFF.

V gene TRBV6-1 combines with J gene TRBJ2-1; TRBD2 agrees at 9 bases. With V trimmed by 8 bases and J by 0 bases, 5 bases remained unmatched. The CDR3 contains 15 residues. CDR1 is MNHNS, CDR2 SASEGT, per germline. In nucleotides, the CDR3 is TGTGCCAGCGGTCAGCGGGAGGTCTCCTACAATGAGCAGTTCTTC. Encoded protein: CASGQREVSYNEQFF.

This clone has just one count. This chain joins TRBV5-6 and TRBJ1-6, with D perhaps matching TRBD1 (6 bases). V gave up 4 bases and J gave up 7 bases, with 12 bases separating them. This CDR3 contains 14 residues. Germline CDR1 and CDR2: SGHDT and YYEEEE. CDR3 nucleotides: TGTGCCAGCAGCGTAGGACAGCTAAATTCACCCCTCCACTTT. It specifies CASSVGQLNSPLHF.

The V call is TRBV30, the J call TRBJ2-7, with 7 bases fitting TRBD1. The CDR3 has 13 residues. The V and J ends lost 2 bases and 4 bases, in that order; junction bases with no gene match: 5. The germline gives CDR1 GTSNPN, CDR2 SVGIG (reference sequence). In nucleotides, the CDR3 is TGTGCCTGGAGTTTGGGCAGGGGGTACGAGCAGTACTTC. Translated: CAWSLGRGYEQYF.

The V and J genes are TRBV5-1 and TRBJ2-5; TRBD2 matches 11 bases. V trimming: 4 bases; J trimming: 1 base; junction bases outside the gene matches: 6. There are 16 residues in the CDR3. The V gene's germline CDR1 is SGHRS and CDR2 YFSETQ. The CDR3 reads CASSPELAGAQETQYF. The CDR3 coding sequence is TGCGCCAGCAGCCCAGAACTAGCGGGGGCCCAAGAGACCCAGTACTTC. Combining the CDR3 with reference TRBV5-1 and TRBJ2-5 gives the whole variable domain KAGVTQTPRYLIKTRGQQVTLSCSPISGHRSVSWYQQTPGQGLQFLFEYFSETQRNKGNFPGRFSGRQFSNSRSEMNVSTLELGDSALYLCASSPELAGAQETQYFGPGTRLLVL.

The CDR3 DNA follows: TGCGCCAGCAGCCCAGACGGGTTTCGCAATCAGCCCCAGCATTTT. It yields the protein CASSPDGFRNQPQHF. The chain joins TRBV4-1 to TRBJ1-5; D unclear. CDR1 is MGHRA and CDR2 is YSYEKL in the germline V gene. Trimming stripped 4 bases from V and 2 bases from J, with 12 bases between. The CDR3 is made up of 15 amino acids.

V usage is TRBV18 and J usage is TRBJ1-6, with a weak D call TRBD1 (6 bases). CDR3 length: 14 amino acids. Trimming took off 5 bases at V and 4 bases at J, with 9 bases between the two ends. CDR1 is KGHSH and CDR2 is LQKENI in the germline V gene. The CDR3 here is CASSSDRYNSPLHF. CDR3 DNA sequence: TGTGCCAGCTCAAGCGACAGGTATAATTCACCCCTCCACTTT.

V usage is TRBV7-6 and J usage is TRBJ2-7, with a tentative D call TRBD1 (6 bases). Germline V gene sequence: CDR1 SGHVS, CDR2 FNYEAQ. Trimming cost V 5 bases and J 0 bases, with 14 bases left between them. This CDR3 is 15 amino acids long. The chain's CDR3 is CASSASDRNSYEQYF. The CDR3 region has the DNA TGTGCCAGCAGCGCAAGCGACAGGAACTCCTACGAGCAGTACTTC. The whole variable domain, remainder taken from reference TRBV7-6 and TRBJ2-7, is GAGVSQSPRYKVTKRGQDVALRCDPISGHVSLYWYRQALGQGPEFLTYFNYEAQQDKSGLPNDRFSAERPEGSISTLTIQRTEQRDSAMYRCASSASDRNSYEQYFGPGTRLTVT.

CDR3 residues: CASSLVGTVYGYTF. The CDR3 nucleotides read TGTGCCAGCAGTTTAGTGGGGACAGTTTATGGCTACACCTTC. The chain has TRBV27 and TRBJ1-2, with 7 bases aligning to TRBD1. J gave up 5 bases and V 2 bases, and 5 bases lay outside the gene matches. Germline V gives CDR1 MNHEY, CDR2 SMNVEV (reference sequence). The CDR3 length is 14 residues.

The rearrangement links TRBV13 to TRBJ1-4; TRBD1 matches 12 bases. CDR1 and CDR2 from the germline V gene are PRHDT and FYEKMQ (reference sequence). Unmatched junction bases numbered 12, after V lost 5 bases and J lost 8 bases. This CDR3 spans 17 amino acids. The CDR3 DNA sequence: TGTGCCAGCAGCCCGCACGGGACAGGGGGCGTACGGGAAAAACTGTTTTTT. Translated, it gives CASSPHGTGGVREKLFF. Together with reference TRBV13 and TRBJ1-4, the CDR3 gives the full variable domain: AAGVIQSPRHLIKEKRETATLKCYPIPRHDTVYWYQQGPGQDPQFLISFYEKMQSDKGSIPDRFSAQQFSDYHSELNMSSLELGDSALYFCASSPHGTGGVREKLFFGSGTQLSVL.

Here the CDR3 DNA reads TGTGCCAGCAGCGTACAGGGTTCAGGAGGCTACACCTTC. Amino acids: CASSVQGSGGYTF. The chain links TRBV2 to TRBJ1-2; D is perhaps TRBD1 (6 bases). Looked up from germline, CDR1 is SNHLY and CDR2 is FYNNEI. The CDR3 extends over 13 amino acids. V was clipped by 6 bases and J by 8 bases, with 16 bases between them.

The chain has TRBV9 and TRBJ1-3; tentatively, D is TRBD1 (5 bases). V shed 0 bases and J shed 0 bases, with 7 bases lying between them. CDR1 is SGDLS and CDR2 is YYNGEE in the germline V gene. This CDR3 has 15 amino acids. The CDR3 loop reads CASSVVGGSGNTIYF. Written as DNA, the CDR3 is TGTGCCAGCAGCGTAGTGGGGGGCTCTGGAAACACCATATATTTT.

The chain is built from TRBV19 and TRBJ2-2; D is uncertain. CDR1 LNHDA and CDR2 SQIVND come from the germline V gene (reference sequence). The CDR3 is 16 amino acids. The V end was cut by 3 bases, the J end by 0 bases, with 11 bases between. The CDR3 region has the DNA TGTGCCAGTAGTATCGGTGGGCTATCGAACACCGGGGAGCTGTTTTTT. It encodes CASSIGGLSNTGELFF.

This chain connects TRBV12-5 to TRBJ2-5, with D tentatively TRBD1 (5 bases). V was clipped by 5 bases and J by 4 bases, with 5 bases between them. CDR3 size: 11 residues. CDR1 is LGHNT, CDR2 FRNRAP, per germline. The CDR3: CASGRGETQYF. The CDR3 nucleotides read TGTGCTAGTGGTAGGGGAGAGACCCAGTACTTC.

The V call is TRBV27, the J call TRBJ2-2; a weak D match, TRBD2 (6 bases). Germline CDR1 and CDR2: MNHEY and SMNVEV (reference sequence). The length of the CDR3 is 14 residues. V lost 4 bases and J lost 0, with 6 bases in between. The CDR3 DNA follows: TGTGCCAGCAGTTGGGGGGCGAACACCGGGGAGCTGTTTTTT. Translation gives CASSWGANTGELFF.